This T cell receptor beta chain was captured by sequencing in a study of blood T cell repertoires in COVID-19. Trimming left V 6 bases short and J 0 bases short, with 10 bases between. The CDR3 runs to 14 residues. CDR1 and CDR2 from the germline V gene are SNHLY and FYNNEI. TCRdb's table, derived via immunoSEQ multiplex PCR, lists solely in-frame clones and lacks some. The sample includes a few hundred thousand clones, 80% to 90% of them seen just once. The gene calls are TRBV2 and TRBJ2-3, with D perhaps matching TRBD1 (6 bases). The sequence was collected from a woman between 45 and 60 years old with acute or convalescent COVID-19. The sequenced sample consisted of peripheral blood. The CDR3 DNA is TGTGCCAGCAGGAGACAGGAGAGCACAGATACGCAGTATTTT. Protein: CASRRQESTDTQYF.